What follows are 23 T cell receptor beta chains derived from one specimen sequenced in a study of somatic mutations in cytotoxic T cells in rheumatoid arthritis. Profiling relied on immunoSEQ multiplex PCR, and the TCRdb table lists in-frame clones only, not all of them. This table holds roughly 20,000 clones, about 80% found once. The sample taken for sequencing was CD8+ T cells sorted from blood. The receptor source for this set is an adult with rheumatoid arthritis.

CDR3 amino acids: CASSTRTRGTGELFF. CDR3 DNA: TGTGCCAGCAGTACACGGACTAGGGGCACCGGGGAGCTGTTTTTT. This chain joins TRBV28 and TRBJ2-2; 7 bases align to TRBD2. V dropped 5 bases and J dropped 4; count of bases not matched to a gene: 7. The length of the CDR3 is 15 residues. Looked up from germline, CDR1 is MDHEN and CDR2 is SYDVKM.

The chain couples TRBV15 to TRBJ2-2; TRBD1 matches at 10 bases. The V segment lost 0 bases and the J segment 0 bases; nucleotides outside the gene matches: 4. This CDR3 spans 18 amino acids. CDR1 is LNHNV, CDR2 YYDKDF, per germline (reference sequence). For the CDR3, the DNA is TGTGCCACCAGCAGAGATTGGGACAGGGGAGCGAACACCGGGGAGCTGTTTTTT. This sequence encodes CATSRDWDRGANTGELFF.

V gene TRBV27 combines with J gene TRBJ1-1; 9 bases align to TRBD1. CDR1 and CDR2 (germline): MNHEY, SMNVEV (reference sequence). J gave up 3 bases and V 5 bases, and 4 bases lay outside the gene matches. The CDR3 totals 14 residues. CDR3 DNA sequence: TGTGCCAGCAGTCCTACAGGGGGCTACACTGAAGCTTTCTTT. It is translated as CASSPTGGYTEAFF.

The rearrangement uses TRBV7-2 and TRBJ2-7, with TRBD2 matching over 14 bases. Germline assignment: CDR1 SGHTA and CDR2 FQGNSA. Losses at the gene ends were 5 bases for V and 3 bases for J; bases not matched to a gene: 9. CDR3 size: 17 residues. This CDR3 is CASSRLAGGPKDYEQYF. In nucleotides, the CDR3 is TGTGCCAGCAGCCGACTAGCGGGAGGGCCGAAGGACTACGAGCAGTACTTC.

The chain recombines TRBV7-8 with TRBJ2-1; 13 bases align to TRBD2. The germline V gene has CDR1 SGHVS and CDR2 FQNEAQ. V gave up 5 bases and J gave up 0 bases; unmatched junction bases: 4. The CDR3 is 17 amino acids. The CDR3 reads CASSPGTSGISYNEQFF. In DNA form, the CDR3 reads TGTGCCAGCAGCCCCGGGACTAGCGGGATCTCCTACAATGAGCAGTTCTTC.

This clone was seen only once. This same CDR3 is encoded by further DNA sequences in the sample. The chain uses TRBV4-1 and TRBJ1-2; perhaps TRBD1 as D (5 bases). The CDR3 runs 14 residues. Germline V gene data show CDR1 as MGHRA and CDR2 as YSYEKL. V dropped 1 base and J dropped 3 bases, with 9 bases sitting between them. CDR3 loop: CASSQVRGDYGYTF. CDR3 DNA sequence: TGCGCCAGCAGCCAAGTTCGAGGGGACTATGGCTACACCTTC.

This chain connects TRBV7-8 to TRBJ2-7, with 8 positions matching TRBD1. The CDR3 totals 15 residues. V lost 5 bases and J lost 7; bases outside the gene matches: 13. Germline loops: CDR1 SGHVS, CDR2 FQNEAQ. The CDR3 loop reads CASSPRQGPSWEQYF. The CDR3 region has the DNA TGTGCCAGCAGCCCCCGACAGGGGCCGTCGTGGGAGCAGTACTTC.

This sequence joins TRBV5-6 and TRBJ2-5; weak D call: TRBD2 (5 bases). The CDR3 is 14 amino acids. The germline CDR1 and CDR2 sequences are SGHDT and YYEEEE. V lost 2 bases and J 5 bases, leaving 13 bases between the germline ends. Here the CDR3 DNA reads TGTGCCAGCAGCTTCAATCGGGCTAGCGAGACCCAGTACTTC. Encoded protein: CASSFNRASETQYF.

The chain is built from TRBV28 and TRBJ1-2; TRBD1 matches 8 bases. The CDR3 covers 15 residues. CDR1 MDHEN and CDR2 SYDVKM come from the germline V gene. The J segment lost 4 bases and the V segment lost 4 bases, leaving 8 bases of the junction unmatched. The CDR3 nucleotides are TGTGCCAGCAGTTCTTCAGGGGGCGCGGGCTATGGCTACACCTTC. This encodes CASSSSGGAGYGYTF.

This clone was recorded once. This chain connects TRBV9 to TRBJ2-7; 7 bases line up with TRBD1. V was pared by 0 bases and J by 4 bases, with 4 bases of the junction left unmatched. The V gene's germline CDR1 is SGDLS and CDR2 YYNGEE. The CDR3 runs to 14 residues. CDR3 sequence (DNA): TGTGCCAGCAGCGTAGGGGACAGTCCGTACGAGCAGTACTTC. It encodes CASSVGDSPYEQYF.

The chain is built from TRBV27 and TRBJ2-3; 10 bases fit TRBD1. CDR3 length: 13 amino acids. V dropped 8 bases and J dropped 1; count of bases not matched to a gene: 0. Germline assignment: CDR1 MNHEY and CDR2 SMNVEV (reference sequence). The CDR3 is CASGTGGTDTQYF. In DNA, the CDR3 is TGTGCCAGCGGGACAGGGGGCACAGATACGCAGTATTTT.

This sequence joins TRBV27 and TRBJ2-1; weak D call: TRBD1 (6 bases). Trimming took off 3 bases at V and 7 bases at J, with 16 bases between the two ends. This CDR3 region has 15 residues. Germline CDR1 is MNHEY and CDR2 is SMNVEV (reference sequence). The CDR3 region has the DNA TGTGCCAGCAGTTTGGACAGCCCCGGAGCGAATGAGCAGTTCTTC. This translates into CASSLDSPGANEQFF.

The chain couples TRBV7-8 to TRBJ1-1; D gene ambiguous. Germline loops: CDR1 SGHVS, CDR2 FQNEAQ. The V end was cut by 5 bases, the J end by 3 bases, with 10 bases between. The CDR3 length is 13 residues. The CDR3 sequence is CASSPILDTEAFF. In DNA, the CDR3 is TGTGCCAGCAGCCCGATTCTGGACACTGAAGCTTTCTTT.

The chain is built from TRBV5-6 and TRBJ2-3; the match to TRBD1 covers 9 bases. Trimming removed 0 bases from V and 3 bases from J; junction bases left unmatched: 5. The CDR3 loop spans 16 amino acids. Germline V CDR1 and CDR2: SGHDT, YYEEEE. The CDR3 loop reads CASSLATGGKTDTQYF. The DNA of the CDR3 is TGTGCCAGCAGCTTGGCTACAGGGGGCAAAACAGATACGCAGTATTTT.

The rearrangement joins TRBV7-8 to TRBJ1-5; 9 bases agree with TRBD1. This CDR3 region has 15 residues. Trimming cost V 3 bases and J 5 bases; bases outside gene matches: 5. Germline V gene lookup returns CDR1 SGHVS and CDR2 FQNEAQ. CDR3 residues: CASSFWRTGDQPQHF. The CDR3 DNA sequence: TGTGCCAGCAGCTTTTGGAGGACAGGGGATCAGCCCCAGCATTTT. The whole variable domain, remainder taken from reference TRBV7-8 and TRBJ1-5, is GAGVSQSPRYKVAKRGQDVALRCDPISGHVSLFWYQQALGQGPEFLTYFQNEAQLDKSGLPSDRFFAERPEGSVSTLKIQRTQQEDSAVYLCASSFWRTGDQPQHFGDGTRLSIL.

This clone appeared a few times. V gene TRBV2 combines with J gene TRBJ1-5; the D is unclear. Trimming stripped 6 bases from V and 0 bases from J, with 9 bases between. CDR3 length: 14 residues. The germline V gene encodes CDR1 SNHLY and CDR2 FYNNEI. For the CDR3, the DNA is TGTGCCAGCAGCGCCCCTAATAGCAATCAGCCCCAGCATTTT. Translating it yields CASSAPNSNQPQHF.

The CDR3 bases are TGTGCCAGCAGCCCGACGGTAGGACAGCTCTACGAGCAGTACTTC. Protein sequence: CASSPTVGQLYEQYF. This chain uses TRBV9 with TRBJ2-7, with D tentatively TRBD1 (6 bases). The V gene's germline CDR1 is SGDLS and CDR2 YYNGEE. CDR3 size: 15 residues. V lost 4 bases, J lost 3 bases, and 17 bases lay in between.

The chain links TRBV7-8 to TRBJ2-3, with TRBD2 matching 7 bases. V dropped 3 bases and J dropped 7; count of bases not matched to a gene: 10. This CDR3 has 15 amino acids. Per the germline V gene, CDR1 is SGHVS and CDR2 is FQNEAQ. Written as DNA, the CDR3 is TGTGCCAGCAGCTTGGGTCGACTAGCTCTGAATACGCAGTATTTT. This translates into CASSLGRLALNTQYF.

J is TRBJ2-7 and V is TRBV11-2; the D is unclear. Germline V CDR1 and CDR2: SGHAT, FQNNGV. The CDR3 is 13 amino acids. Trimming took off 1 base at V and 3 bases at J, with 7 bases between the two ends. The DNA of the CDR3 is TGTGCCAGCAGCTTAGGACACAACTACGAGCAGTACTTC. This sequence encodes CASSLGHNYEQYF. Full variable domain (rest looked up from reference TRBV11-2 and TRBJ2-7): EAGVAQSPRYKIIEKRQSVAFWCNPISGHATLYWYQQILGQGPKLLIQFQNNGVVDDSQLPKDRFSAERLKGVDSTLKIQPAKLEDSAVYLCASSLGHNYEQYFGPGTRLTVT.

The chain couples TRBV7-6 to TRBJ2-7; TRBD2 might be the D (6 bases). CDR3 size: 14 residues. Trimming took off 1 base at V and 7 bases at J, with 14 bases between the two ends. Germline loops: CDR1 SGHVS, CDR2 FNYEAQ. The CDR3 DNA sequence: TGTGCCAGCAGCTTAGGCCTTGAGGGAGGTGAGCAGTACTTC. Amino acids: CASSLGLEGGEQYF.

The CDR3 nucleotides are TGCGCCAGCAGCTTGGACGGAGCAGTCTACAATGAGCAGTTCTTC. As protein: CASSLDGAVYNEQFF. The V and J genes are TRBV5-1 and TRBJ2-1; D remains unclear. Germline CDR1 and CDR2: SGHRS and YFSETQ. The CDR3 is made up of 15 amino acids. The germline V and J ends were trimmed by 0 bases and 3 bases, with 10 bases remaining between them.

This clone turned up a few times. This chain uses TRBV21-1 with TRBJ2-3; no DNA check was done on the table's D call, TRBD2. TRBV21-1 is termed a pseudogene. The CDR3 sequence is 11 residues long. This CDR3 is CASSNTGAQYF. The CDR3, as DNA: TGTGCCAGCAGCAACACCGGGGCGCAGTATTTT.

The CDR3 DNA sequence: TGCGCCAGCAGAGACGGGAGCAGGGGCGGCAAGACCCAGTACTTC. This sequence encodes CASRDGSRGGKTQYF. V usage is TRBV4-1 and J usage is TRBJ2-5; D might be TRBD1 or TRBD2, each matching 6 bases. The CDR3 spans 15 residues. Germline values: CDR1 MGHRA, CDR2 YSYEKL. The V end lost 6 bases, the J end lost 6 bases, and 20 bases lay between the germline ends.